The next 16 T cell receptor beta chains were all read from a single sample in a study of CXCR3-negative and CXCR3-positive naive CD8 T cells. The libraries of TRB cDNA were constructed through 5' RACE using UMI labels. TCRdb reanalyzed the 5' RACE reads and collapses them to one entry per CDR3 protein, without DNA. The sample data list some 130,000 distinct CDR3 sequences. The sample was naive CXCR3- CD8+ T cells from blood. Subset specified: CD45RO-CCR7+CD27+CD95- naive CD8+ T cells lacking CXCR3 (TNR3-). The receptor set was obtained from a human donor in good health. Some clones in this sample may be carry-over from other donors' samples.

V gene TRBV29-1 combines with J gene TRBJ2-1. Germline V gene lookup returns CDR1 SQVTM and CDR2 ANQGSEA. This CDR3 has 12 amino acids. CDR3 amino acids: CSVNDISYEQFF.

The chain uses TRBV12-3 or TRBV12-4 and TRBJ2-5; TCRdb outputs TRBD1, but without DNA this stays unchecked. CDR3 size: 13 residues. CDR3 loop: CASSTGGKETQYF.

V gene TRBV7-2 combines with J gene TRBJ2-7. The CDR3 covers 13 residues. CDR1 and CDR2 (germline): SGHTA, FQGNSA. The CDR3 sequence: CASSRGSSYEQYF.

The J gene is TRBJ2-7, the V gene TRBV7-9. The V gene's germline CDR1 is SEHNR and CDR2 FQNEAQ (reference sequence). The CDR3 is made up of 13 amino acids. CDR3 residues: CASSFSSIYEQYF.

This chain connects TRBV2 to TRBJ2-3. The CDR3 has 14 residues. From germline, CDR1 is SNHLY and CDR2 FYNNEI. The CDR3 spells CASSERRYTDTQYF. The full variable domain, with the rest looked up from reference TRBV2 and TRBJ2-3, is EPEVTQTPSHQVTQMGQEVILRCVPISNHLYFYWYRQILGQKVEFLVSFYNNEISEKSEIFDDQFSVERPDGSNFTLKIRSTKLEDSAMYFCASSERRYTDTQYFGPGTRLTVL.

This sequence joins TRBV5-4 and TRBJ2-3; TCRdb's assignment of TRBD2 cannot be checked, as there is no DNA. Germline values: CDR1 SGHNT, CDR2 YYREEE (reference sequence). CDR3 length equals 16 residues. The CDR3 is CASSFRGLRGTDTQYF.

The V call is TRBV6-2 or TRBV6-3, the J call TRBJ2-7. This CDR3 is built from 13 residues. Germline CDR1 is MNHEY and CDR2 is SVGEGT. The CDR3 loop is CASSSADSYEQYF.

J is TRBJ1-1 and V is TRBV6-5. The CDR3 is 15 residues long. Looked up from germline, CDR1 is MNHEY and CDR2 is SVGAGI. CDR3 protein: CAISGPPELNTEAFF.

This chain links TRBV4-3 with TRBJ2-3; no DNA is available, so the TRBD1 call from TCRdb remains unchecked. The CDR3 has 15 amino acids. Germline-derived CDR1 and CDR2 are LGHNA and YSLEER. CDR3 amino acids: CASSQDTQGSDTQYF.

This chain uses TRBV11-3 with TRBJ2-2. Per the germline V gene, CDR1 is SGHNT and CDR2 is YENEEA. CDR3 length: 12 amino acids. The CDR3 loop reads CASSLEVGELFF.

V and J are TRBV5-1 and TRBJ1-2; TCRdb returns TRBD1, unconfirmable since there is no DNA. CDR1 and CDR2 from the germline V gene are SGHRS and YFSETQ. CDR3 length: 13 amino acids. CDR3 sequence reads: CASSLEGHYGYTF.

The chain uses TRBV9 and TRBJ2-1. The germline V gene encodes CDR1 SGDLS and CDR2 YYNGEE. The CDR3 is 15 amino acids. CDR3 residues: CASSAGGSSYNEQFF.

CDR3 sequence: CTTLDRYNEQFF. This chain connects TRBV29-1 to TRBJ2-1; TCRdb's D gene call, TRBD1, goes unchecked for lack of DNA. Germline loops: CDR1 SQVTM, CDR2 ANQGSEA. The CDR3 is 12 amino acids.

The V gene is TRBV13, the J gene TRBJ2-2; TCRdb's D gene call, TRBD2, goes unchecked for lack of DNA. Looked up from germline, CDR1 is PRHDT and CDR2 is FYEKMQ (reference sequence). The CDR3 extends over 15 amino acids. CDR3 in amino acids: CASSSGTLNTGELFF.

The V gene is TRBV29-1, the J gene TRBJ2-7; TCRdb outputs TRBD1, but without DNA this stays unchecked. CDR1 and CDR2 from the germline V gene are SQVTM and ANQGSEA. The CDR3 is 13 amino acids. The CDR3 region is CSAGPGTTYEQYF.

The rearrangement links TRBV5-1 to TRBJ2-1; TCRdb returns TRBD1, unconfirmable since there is no DNA. This CDR3 has 15 residues. Germline CDR1 and CDR2: SGHRS and YFSETQ. CDR3 residues: CASSPGTGTPNEQFF.